Shown below are 24 T cell receptor beta chains from a single sample sequenced in a study of chemoradiotherapy in HPV16-positive cancers. Data came from immunoSEQ multiplex PCR; TCRdb stores just in-frame clones and leaves some out. Altogether around 33,000 clones are present, around 83% being singletons, with the ten largest covering around 2.3%. The sample here was blood, taken from a patient who underwent chemoradiotherapy. The receptors here all came from a human donor with HPV-associated anogenital cancer.

This chain connects TRBV7-8 to TRBJ1-1; 9 nucleotides agree with TRBD1. The CDR3 is 13 amino acids. Germline CDR1 reads SGHVS; CDR2 reads FQNEAQ. V gave up 5 bases and J gave up 3 bases; unmatched junction bases: 1. The CDR3 region has the DNA TGTGCCAGCAGCAGACAGGGGGACACTGAAGCTTTCTTT. It specifies CASSRQGDTEAFF.

The chain couples TRBV18 to TRBJ2-1; TRBD1 or TRBD2 may be the D gene (6 bases each). This CDR3 has 14 residues. Germline CDR1 is KGHSH and CDR2 is LQKENI. Trimming removed 3 bases from V and 9 bases from J, with 15 bases in between. The CDR3 loop is CASSPIKGEAEQFF. CDR3 DNA: TGTGCCAGCTCACCTATTAAGGGGGAGGCTGAGCAGTTCTTC.

The CDR3 DNA sequence: TGTGCCAGCAGTTCCGGGACAGGGGGCCGCACTGAAGCTTTCTTT. It yields the protein CASSSGTGGRTEAFF. This chain connects TRBV6-5 to TRBJ1-1; 12 nucleotides agree with TRBD1. With V trimmed by 4 bases and J by 4 bases, 4 bases remained unmatched. The CDR3 spans 15 residues. Germline CDR1 and CDR2: MNHEY and SVGAGI.

The chain recombines TRBV11-3 with TRBJ2-1; TRBD2 is a possible D gene (5 bases). Germline assignment: CDR1 SGHNT and CDR2 YENEEA. Deletions cut 1 base from V and 4 bases from J, with 23 bases between. The CDR3 consists of 19 residues. CDR3 region: CASSLGFERSGYQYNEQFF. CDR3 bases: TGTGCCAGCAGCTTAGGATTTGAACGGTCGGGATATCAATACAATGAGCAGTTCTTC.

J is TRBJ2-5 and V is TRBV6-6; D gene uncertain. The germline V gene encodes CDR1 MNHNY and CDR2 SVGAGI (reference sequence). V gave up 6 bases and J gave up 0 bases, with 11 bases separating them. The CDR3 has 14 residues. The CDR3 nucleotides read TGTGCCAGCAGCCGTAGTGTCAACCAAGAGACCCAGTACTTC. Protein product: CASSRSVNQETQYF.

The chain recombines TRBV7-3 with TRBJ2-6, with D perhaps assigned TRBD1 or TRBD2 (6 bases each). CDR1 and CDR2 from the germline V gene are SGHTA and FQGTGA. The V gene lost 5 bases and the J gene lost 0 bases, with 17 bases spanning the gap. The CDR3 consists of 18 residues. This chain's CDR3 is CASSQTGDTFSGANVLTF. In DNA, the CDR3 is TGTGCCAGCAGCCAAACGGGGGACACATTCTCTGGGGCCAACGTCCTGACTTTC.

The J gene is TRBJ2-7, the V gene TRBV19, with 9 bases matching TRBD1. This CDR3 has 12 amino acids. The V and J ends lost 7 bases and 5 bases, in that order; junction bases with no gene match: 3. Looked up from germline, CDR1 is LNHDA and CDR2 is SQIVND (reference sequence). The CDR3 DNA follows: TGTGCCAGTACGGACAGGGGCCACGAGCAGTACTTC. Amino acids: CASTDRGHEQYF.

V usage is TRBV5-6 and J usage is TRBJ1-3; possible D gene TRBD1, 5 bases. This CDR3 has 14 amino acids. Trimming left V 4 bases short and J 4 bases short, with 12 bases between. Germline V gives CDR1 SGHDT, CDR2 YYEEEE. The CDR3 coding sequence is TGTGCCAGCAGCCGGGGGGGTTCAGGAAACACCATATATTTT. The encoded protein is CASSRGGSGNTIYF.

The chain is built from TRBV7-9 and TRBJ2-3, with a tentative D call TRBD1 (5 bases). V shed 3 bases and J shed 2 bases, with 15 bases lying between them. Germline CDR1 SEHNR, CDR2 FQNEAQ (reference sequence). The length of the CDR3 is 16 residues. The CDR3 DNA reads as TGTGCCAGCAGCTTGGGGCCCGCGCTTATCACAGATACGCAGTATTTT. Translating gives CASSLGPALITDTQYF. The variable domain in full, completed from reference TRBV7-9 and TRBJ2-3, reads DTGVSQNPRHKITKRGQNVTFRCDPISEHNRLYWYRQTLGQGPEFLTYFQNEAQLEKSRLLSDRFSAERPKGSFSTLEIQRTEQGDSAMYLCASSLGPALITDTQYFGPGTRLTVL.

The chain uses TRBV27 and TRBJ1-1; unclear D gene. Trimming removed 0 bases from V and 7 bases from J, with 9 bases in between. The CDR3 has 13 residues. Germline CDR1 and CDR2: MNHEY and SMNVEV (reference sequence). DNA for the CDR3: TGTGCCAGCAGTTTATCCCCCCTACTTGAAGCTTTCTTT. It specifies CASSLSPLLEAFF.

The chain uses TRBV7-6 and TRBJ2-2, with D possibly matching TRBD2 (5 bases). The V gene lost 6 bases and the J gene lost 1 base, with 12 bases spanning the gap. This CDR3 is 15 amino acids long. Germline CDR1 is SGHVS and CDR2 is FNYEAQ. CDR3 sequence reads: CASRPIRENTGELFF. Written as DNA, the CDR3 is TGTGCCAGCAGACCGATCCGGGAGAACACCGGGGAGCTGTTTTTT.

The chain is built from TRBV18 and TRBJ2-7; 7 bases align to TRBD1. CDR3 size: 13 residues. The germline V gene has CDR1 KGHSH and CDR2 LQKENI. V lost 3 bases and J lost 3; bases outside the gene matches: 2. CDR3 nucleotides: TGTGCCAGCTCACCTGGACAGGACTACGAGCAGTACTTC. It specifies CASSPGQDYEQYF.

This chain connects TRBV27 to TRBJ1-5; 7 bases are shared with TRBD1. Germline CDR1 reads MNHEY; CDR2 reads SMNVEV (reference sequence). The CDR3 has 14 amino acids. V gave up 5 bases and J gave up 5 bases; unmatched junction bases: 6. The CDR3 DNA reads as TGTGCCAGCAGTCCCGGACAGGTTGATCAGCCCCAGCATTTT. Its translation: CASSPGQVDQPQHF.

The chain employs TRBV10-3 and TRBJ2-3; D remains unclear. CDR1 and CDR2 (germline): ENHRY, SYGVKD. V dropped 5 bases and J dropped 3 bases, with 12 bases sitting between them. The CDR3 covers 14 residues. CDR3 nucleotide sequence: TGTGCCATCAGTCTTTTATTGGCAACAGATACGCAGTATTTT. Translated: CAISLLLATDTQYF.

This chain uses TRBV19 with TRBJ2-3; 9 bases are a match to TRBD2. The V gene's germline CDR1 is LNHDA and CDR2 SQIVND (reference sequence). Trimming removed 1 base from V and 5 bases from J; junction bases left unmatched: 7. The CDR3 is 16 residues long. The CDR3 here is CASSIASGASGDTQYF. The CDR3 region has the DNA TGTGCCAGTAGTATAGCTAGCGGGGCAAGTGGAGATACGCAGTATTTT.

This clone was recorded only once. The rearrangement joins TRBV13 to TRBJ2-5, with 8 nucleotides matching TRBD2. There are 17 residues in the CDR3. CDR1 and CDR2 (germline): PRHDT, FYEKMQ (reference sequence). After removal of 4 bases from V and 2 bases from J, the junction contained 12 bases not matched to a gene. The CDR3 bases are TGTGCCAGCAGCTCCAGAGGTAGCGGGGCGATTCAAGAGACCCAGTACTTC. The encoded protein is CASSSRGSGAIQETQYF.

The J gene is TRBJ1-5, the V gene TRBV7-2, with D unclear. Germline lookup yields CDR1 SGHTA and CDR2 FQGNSA. The CDR3 has 15 amino acids. Trimming pared 5 bases from V and 3 bases from J, leaving 14 bases between. DNA for the CDR3: TGTGCCAGCAGCCGTATGGTGGCAAACAATCAGCCCCAGCATTTT. As protein: CASSRMVANNQPQHF.

The V and J genes are TRBV11-2 and TRBJ2-5; 8 positions agree with TRBD1. The CDR3 runs to 15 residues. CDR1 and CDR2 (germline): SGHAT, FQNNGV. V gave up 5 bases and J gave up 4 bases; unmatched junction bases: 9. CDR3 bases: TGTGCCAGCAGCGCGACGACAGGGGAATCAGAGACCCAGTACTTC. It translates to CASSATTGESETQYF.

The V call is TRBV19, the J call TRBJ2-7, with D possibly TRBD1 on 6 matching bases. Germline V CDR1 and CDR2: LNHDA, SQIVND (reference sequence). With 4 bases removed from V and 3 bases from J, the gap between germline ends came to 19 bases. The CDR3 covers 16 residues. The CDR3 region has the DNA TGTGCCAGTAGTAACCCACAGGGATCGGGCAGCTACGAGCAGTACTTC. Translation: CASSNPQGSGSYEQYF.

The V and J genes are TRBV6-5 and TRBJ1-1, with D unresolved. The ends were cut back, 2 bases at V and 2 bases at J, with 6 bases in the middle. CDR3 length: 13 residues. CDR1 is MNHEY, CDR2 SVGAGI, per germline. The CDR3 region is CASSYIGNTEAFF. The CDR3, as DNA: TGTGCCAGCAGTTACATCGGTAACACTGAAGCTTTCTTT.

The V call is TRBV11-2, the J call TRBJ2-5, with D possibly matching TRBD1 (6 bases). The CDR3 spans 14 residues. Per germline, CDR1 SGHAT and CDR2 FQNNGV. Trimming took 5 bases from V and 4 from J, leaving 14 bases between them. In DNA, the CDR3 is TGTGCCAGCAGCGAGAACAGGGCGCTAGAGACCCAGTACTTC. Translating it yields CASSENRALETQYF.

The chain combines TRBV7-8 with TRBJ1-4; a weak D match, TRBD1 (5 bases). The CDR3 covers 21 residues. Trimming took 4 bases from V and 2 from J, leaving 29 bases between them. Looked up from germline, CDR1 is SGHVS and CDR2 is FQNEAQ. CDR3: CASSSGSGVGASTGTNEKLFF. The CDR3 nucleotides are TGTGCCAGCAGCTCAGGTAGCGGTGTCGGGGCTTCAACTGGCACTAATGAAAAACTGTTTTTT.

The chain joins TRBV28 to TRBJ2-7; 8 positions match TRBD1. V shed 10 bases, J shed 5 bases, and the junction held 7 bases outside the gene matches. This CDR3 has 12 amino acids. Germline CDR1 reads MDHEN; CDR2 reads SYDVKM. The CDR3 region is CATTDRGDEQYF. CDR3 sequence (DNA): TGTGCCACCACCGACAGGGGTGACGAGCAGTACTTC.

This clone has a single count. This chain connects TRBV7-6 to TRBJ1-5; D perhaps matches TRBD1 (6 bases). V was cut by 1 base and J by 6 bases, with 13 bases left in between. Germline V CDR1 and CDR2: SGHVS, FNYEAQ. The CDR3 is made up of 15 amino acids. The CDR3 loop reads CASSLGPGAVQPQHF. CDR3 DNA: TGTGCCAGCAGCTTAGGGCCGGGGGCGGTTCAGCCCCAGCATTTT.